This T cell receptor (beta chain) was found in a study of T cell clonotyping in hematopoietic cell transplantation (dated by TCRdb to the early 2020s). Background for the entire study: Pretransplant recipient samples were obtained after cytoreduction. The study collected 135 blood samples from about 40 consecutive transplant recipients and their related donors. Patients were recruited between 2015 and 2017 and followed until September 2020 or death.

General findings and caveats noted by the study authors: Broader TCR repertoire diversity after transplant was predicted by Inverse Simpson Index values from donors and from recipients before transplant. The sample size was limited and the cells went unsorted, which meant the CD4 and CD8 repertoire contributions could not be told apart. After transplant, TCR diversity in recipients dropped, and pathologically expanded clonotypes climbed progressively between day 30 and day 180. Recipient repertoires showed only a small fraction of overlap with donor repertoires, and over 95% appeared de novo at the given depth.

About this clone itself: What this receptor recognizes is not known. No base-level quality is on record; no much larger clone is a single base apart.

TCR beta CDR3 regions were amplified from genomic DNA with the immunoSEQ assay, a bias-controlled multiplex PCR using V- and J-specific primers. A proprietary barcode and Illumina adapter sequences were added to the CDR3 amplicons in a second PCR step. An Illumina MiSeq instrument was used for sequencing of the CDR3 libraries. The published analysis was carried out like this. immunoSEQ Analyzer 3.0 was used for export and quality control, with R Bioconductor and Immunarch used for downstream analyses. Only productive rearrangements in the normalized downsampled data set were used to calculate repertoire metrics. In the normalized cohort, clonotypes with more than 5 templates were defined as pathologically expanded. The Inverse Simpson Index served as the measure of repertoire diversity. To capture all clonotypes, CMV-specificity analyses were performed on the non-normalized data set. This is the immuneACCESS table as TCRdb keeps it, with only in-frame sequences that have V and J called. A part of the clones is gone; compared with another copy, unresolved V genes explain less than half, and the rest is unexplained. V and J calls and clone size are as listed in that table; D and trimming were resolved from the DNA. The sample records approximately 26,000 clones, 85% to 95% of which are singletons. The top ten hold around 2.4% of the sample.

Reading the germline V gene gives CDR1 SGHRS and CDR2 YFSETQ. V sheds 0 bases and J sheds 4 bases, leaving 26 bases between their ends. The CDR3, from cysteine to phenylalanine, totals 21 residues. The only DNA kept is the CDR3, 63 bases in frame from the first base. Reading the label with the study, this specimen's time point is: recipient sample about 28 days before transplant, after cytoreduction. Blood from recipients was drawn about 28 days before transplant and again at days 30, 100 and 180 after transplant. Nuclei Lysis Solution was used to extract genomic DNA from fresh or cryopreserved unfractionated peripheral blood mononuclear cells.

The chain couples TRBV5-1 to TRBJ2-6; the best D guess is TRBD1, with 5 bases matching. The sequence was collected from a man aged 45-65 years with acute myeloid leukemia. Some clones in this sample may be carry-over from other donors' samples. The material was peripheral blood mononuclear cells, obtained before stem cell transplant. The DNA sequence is TGCGCCAGCAGCTTGGAGATATTGACAGAGGATAAACTGTGGGGGGCCAACGTCCTGACTTTC. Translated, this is CASSLEILTEDKLWGANVLTF.